A single sample gave rise to the 32 T cell receptor beta chains below, sequenced in a study of memory CD4+ T cells and cytomegalovirus serostatus. Repertoires were generated with immunoSEQ multiplex PCR, while TCRdb's copy carries only in-frame clones and drops some. The sample lists 65,000 to 95,000 clones; 75% to 90% were seen once. The sort gate was single viable CD3+CD4+CD8-CD45RO+ cells for memory CD4+ T cells. Sequencing used memory CD4+ T cells from blood. The receptors come from an adult in good health and CMV-seronegative.

The genes are TRBV19 and TRBJ1-1; weak D call: TRBD1 (5 bases). The CDR3 runs 15 residues. Trimming took off 3 bases at V and 4 bases at J, with 15 bases between the two ends. Germline V gene data show CDR1 as LNHDA and CDR2 as SQIVND (reference sequence). The CDR3 region has the DNA TGTGCCAGTAGTATTCTGGCAGGGCAAGGCACTGAAGCTTTCTTT. The encoded protein is CASSILAGQGTEAFF. Looking up the rest from reference TRBV19 and TRBJ1-1 gives the full variable domain: DGGITQSPKYLFRKEGQNVTLSCEQNLNHDAMYWYRQDPGQGLRLIYYSQIVNDFQKGDIAEGYSVSREKKESFPLTVTSAQKNPTAFYLCASSILAGQGTEAFFGQGTRLTVV.

The chain combines TRBV29-1 with TRBJ2-1; TRBD1 might be the D (6 bases). V gave up 3 bases and J gave up 0 bases, with 18 bases separating them. In germline, CDR1 is SQVTM, CDR2 ANQGSEA. The CDR3 spans 17 residues. CDR3 residues: CSVDLRGTLNSYNEQFF. CDR3 nucleotide sequence: TGCAGCGTTGATCTAAGGGGGACACTAAACTCCTACAATGAGCAGTTCTTC.

The CDR3 here is CASSRYRGASNSPLHF. The CDR3 DNA sequence: TGTGCCAGCAGCCGTTACAGGGGGGCTTCCAATTCACCCCTCCACTTT. The chain couples TRBV27 to TRBJ1-6; TRBD1 aligns across 8 bases. The CDR3 sequence is 16 residues long. Germline CDR1 reads MNHEY; CDR2 reads SMNVEV (reference sequence). V trimming: 6 bases; J trimming: 7 bases; junction bases outside the gene matches: 11.

The chain has TRBV11-2 and TRBJ1-1; D possibly corresponds to TRBD1 (6 bases). Germline-derived CDR1 and CDR2 are SGHAT and FQNNGV. CDR3 size: 17 residues. Trimming cost V 5 bases and J 1 base, with 20 bases left between them. The DNA of the CDR3 is TGTGCCAGCAGCCCGGGGGCAGGGGACACGGAGAACACTGAAGCTTTCTTT. Its translation is CASSPGAGDTENTEAFF.

The rearrangement links TRBV6-6 to TRBJ1-1, with D possibly TRBD1 on 5 matching bases. The V end was cut by 10 bases, the J end by 5 bases, with 17 bases between. The CDR3 is 13 residues long. Per germline, CDR1 MNHNY and CDR2 SVGAGI (reference sequence). CDR3 sequence reads: CATHRGARTEAFF. DNA of the CDR3: TGTGCCACTCATAGGGGCGCGAGGACTGAAGCTTTCTTT.

The rearrangement links TRBV7-2 to TRBJ1-2; TRBD1 agrees at 7 bases. Per germline, CDR1 SGHTA and CDR2 FQGNSA. The CDR3 is 16 amino acids. J was trimmed by 5 bases and V by 6 bases; bases with no gene match: 15. The CDR3 reads CASRTMRGRDHYGYTF. DNA for the CDR3: TGTGCCAGCAGGACCATGAGGGGGCGAGATCATTATGGCTACACCTTC.

The chain uses TRBV10-3 and TRBJ2-1; unclear D gene. The length of the CDR3 is 15 residues. Trimming pared 2 bases from V and 7 bases from J, leaving 15 bases between. Germline lookup yields CDR1 ENHRY and CDR2 SYGVKD. The CDR3 loop reads CAISEIKGERNEQFF. In DNA form, the CDR3 reads TGTGCCATCAGTGAGATAAAGGGTGAACGGAATGAGCAGTTCTTC.

The genes are TRBV7-2 and TRBJ1-3; D uncertain. The CDR3 loop spans 15 amino acids. V dropped 3 bases and J dropped 0 bases, with 9 bases sitting between them. Germline CDR1 and CDR2: SGHTA and FQGNSA. CDR3 sequence (DNA): TGTGCCAGCAGCTTGGGTCTGATCTCTGGAAACACCATATATTTT. This codes for CASSLGLISGNTIYF.

The gene calls are TRBV19 and TRBJ1-5; D is unresolved. Trimming shortened V by 5 bases and J by 5 bases, and 13 bases separated the two germline ends. The CDR3 spans 14 residues. Per the germline V gene, CDR1 is LNHDA and CDR2 is SQIVND (reference sequence). CDR3 nucleotide sequence: TGTGCCAGTAGTGTTGGTATTAGAGATCAGCCCCAGCATTTT. Protein: CASSVGIRDQPQHF.

V and J are TRBV30 and TRBJ2-1, with D tentatively TRBD1 or TRBD2 (5 bases each). CDR1 and CDR2 (germline): GTSNPN, SVGIG (reference sequence). The CDR3 sequence is 13 residues long. V lost 5 bases to trimming and J lost 4 bases, with 12 bases between them. The CDR3 protein is CAWSHGGYNEQFF. The CDR3, as DNA: TGTGCCTGGTCCCATGGGGGATACAATGAGCAGTTCTTC.

The CDR3 loop reads CASRSQQETQYF. CDR3 bases: TGTGCCAGCAGATCACAGCAAGAGACCCAGTACTTC. V and J are TRBV27 and TRBJ2-5; D is unclear. Between the trimmed V and J ends, which lost 6 bases and 2 bases, there was a span of 7 bases. CDR1 is MNHEY, CDR2 SMNVEV, per germline (reference sequence). The CDR3 is made up of 12 amino acids.

V and J are TRBV7-3 and TRBJ1-1, with 8 bases fitting TRBD1. The CDR3 has 15 residues. Germline-derived CDR1 and CDR2 are SGHTA and FQGTGA. V dropped 5 bases and J dropped 1; count of bases not matched to a gene: 6. DNA for the CDR3: TGTGCCAGCAGCCCCGGACAGGGATGGAACACTGAAGCTTTCTTT. Amino acid sequence: CASSPGQGWNTEAFF.

This rearrangement joins TRBV7-9 to TRBJ1-2, with a possible D match to TRBD1 (5 bases). The germline V gene encodes CDR1 SEHNR and CDR2 FQNEAQ (reference sequence). The CDR3 has 15 amino acids. V shed 5 bases and J shed 8 bases, with 21 bases lying between them. For the CDR3, the DNA is TGTGCCAGCAGCCCCGGGACGGACCCAATGGGCGGCTACACCTTC. Protein sequence: CASSPGTDPMGGYTF.

The rearrangement joins TRBV5-4 to TRBJ2-5, with 9 bases fitting TRBD2. The CDR3 spans 15 residues. Germline CDR1 SGHNT, CDR2 YYREEE (reference sequence). Trimming cost V 7 bases and J 5 bases; bases outside gene matches: 12. The CDR3: CASFSGGGAGETQYF. CDR3 coding DNA: TGTGCCAGCTTTTCTGGCGGGGGGGCCGGGGAGACCCAGTACTTC.

The chain uses TRBV5-8 and TRBJ1-1; no clear D. CDR1 and CDR2 (germline): SGHTS, YDEGEE. V was clipped by 0 bases and J by 6 bases, with 9 bases between them. The CDR3 is 13 amino acids. The CDR3 spells CASSLVGGPEAFF. In DNA form, the CDR3 reads TGTGCCAGCAGCTTGGTGGGAGGACCTGAAGCTTTCTTT.

This chain uses TRBV6-6 with TRBJ2-5, with D possibly matching TRBD2 (5 bases). The V end was cut by 6 bases, the J end by 7 bases, with 24 bases between. CDR1 MNHNY and CDR2 SVGAGI come from the germline V gene (reference sequence). The CDR3 has 16 amino acids. DNA for the CDR3: TGTGCCAGCAGCCCGACGGTGTCGGACTTCGACGGGACCCAGTACTTC. It yields the protein CASSPTVSDFDGTQYF.

V usage is TRBV5-1 and J usage is TRBJ2-1; 15 nucleotides align to TRBD2. Germline V gives CDR1 SGHRS, CDR2 YFSETQ. After removal of 4 bases from V and 14 bases from J, the junction contained 7 bases not matched to a gene. This CDR3 is 14 amino acids long. CDR3 bases: TGCGCCAGCAGCGGCGGGACTAGCGGGGGGAGGAAGTTCTTC. This encodes CASSGGTSGGRKFF.

This rearrangement joins TRBV29-1 to TRBJ1-1; 7 bases line up with TRBD1. Germline V gene sequence: CDR1 SQVTM, CDR2 ANQGSEA. The trim removed 5 bases at V and 1 base at J, leaving 4 bases unmatched. The CDR3 length is 13 residues. CDR3 DNA: TGCAGCGTTTCGGGACAGCCGAACACTGAAGCTTTCTTT. It translates to CSVSGQPNTEAFF.

The chain carries TRBV7-2 and TRBJ1-1, with a weak D call TRBD1 (6 bases). Germline V gene sequence: CDR1 SGHTA, CDR2 FQGNSA. V gave up 6 bases and J gave up 5 bases, with 13 bases separating them. CDR3 size: 13 residues. The CDR3: CASRPQGQTEAFF. The DNA for the CDR3 is TGTGCCAGCAGGCCACAGGGACAAACTGAAGCTTTCTTT.

The V call is TRBV11-1, the J call TRBJ2-7; D is undetermined. CDR1 is SGHAT, CDR2 FQDESV, per germline (reference sequence). CDR3 length equals 14 residues. The V end was cut by 4 bases, the J end by 6 bases, with 16 bases between. CDR3 coding DNA: TGTGCCAGCAGCTCCCAGAATAGTAGGACCGAGCAGTACTTC. This encodes CASSSQNSRTEQYF.

The chain couples TRBV12-1 to TRBJ1-1. TRBV12-1 is classified as a pseudogene. This CDR3 has 14 residues. The CDR3 sequence: CATFTPEGNTEAFF. CDR3 DNA: TGTGCCACCTTCACTCCGGAGGGGAACACTGAAGCTTTCTTT.

This chain uses TRBV13 with TRBJ1-1; D gene ambiguous. V lost 1 base and J 4 bases, leaving 10 bases between the germline ends. Germline values: CDR1 PRHDT, CDR2 FYEKMQ (reference sequence). The CDR3 contains 14 residues. The CDR3 coding sequence is TGTGCCAGCAGCTTAGATCGGCGGGGCACTGAAGCTTTCTTT. Its protein is CASSLDRRGTEAFF.

Only a few counts were recorded for this clone. The chain joins TRBV30 to TRBJ1-4, with a weak D call TRBD1 (5 bases). The CDR3 has 13 residues. CDR1 and CDR2 from the germline V gene are GTSNPN and SVGIG (reference sequence). V was trimmed by 2 bases and J by 7 bases, leaving 11 bases between them. In DNA form, the CDR3 reads TGTGCCTGGAGTAAAGGGGCGGGTGAAAAACTGTTTTTT. Translated, it gives CAWSKGAGEKLFF.

With regard to this clone: One end of the junction fails to match germline, which may point to a read error. The V and J genes are TRBV29-1 and TRBJ1-2; possible D gene TRBD1, 6 bases. The germline gives CDR1 SQVTM, CDR2 ANQGSEA. This CDR3 comprises 12 residues. The CDR3 DNA is TGCAGCGTGGAAGGAACAGGGTTTGGCTACACCTTC. Its translation is CSVEGTGFGYTF.

This clone has a handful of counts. The chain is built from TRBV2 and TRBJ1-6, with TRBD1 identical over 7 bases. Trimming at V came to 6 bases and at J to 7 bases, leaving 6 bases not matched to a gene. Germline V gene sequence: CDR1 SNHLY, CDR2 FYNNEI. The CDR3 length is 14 residues. This chain's CDR3 is CASRTGVTNSPLHF. The DNA for the CDR3 is TGTGCCAGCAGAACAGGGGTAACCAATTCACCCCTCCACTTT. The full variable domain, its missing parts supplied by reference TRBV2 and TRBJ1-6, is EPEVTQTPSHQVTQMGQEVILRCVPISNHLYFYWYRQILGQKVEFLVSFYNNEISEKSEIFDDQFSVERPDGSNFTLKIRSTKLEDSAMYFCASRTGVTNSPLHFGNGTRLTVT.

As for this clone: Germline is not matched at one junction end, which may reflect a read error. This sequence joins TRBV7-7 and TRBJ2-1; D not certain. CDR1 and CDR2 (germline): SSHAT, FNYEAQ (reference sequence). The CDR3 spans 14 residues. The CDR3 DNA follows: TGTGCTAGCAGCTTGGACGGTTCCTACAATGAGCAGTTCTTC. Translating it yields CASSLDGSYNEQFF.

This clone was detected a few times. The rearrangement joins TRBV10-3 to TRBJ1-1, with D perhaps matching TRBD1 (5 bases). This CDR3 has 16 amino acids. V lost 6 bases to trimming and J lost 3 bases, with 20 bases between them. Germline lookup yields CDR1 ENHRY and CDR2 SYGVKD. The CDR3 DNA reads as TGTGCCATCAGATCCACGAGCGCAGGGAGTGACACTGAAGCTTTCTTT. It translates to CAIRSTSAGSDTEAFF.

This chain links TRBV18 with TRBJ2-3; TRBD1 matches at 9 bases. The CDR3 loop spans 17 amino acids. Germline V gene lookup returns CDR1 KGHSH and CDR2 LQKENI. After removal of 3 bases from V and 3 bases from J, the junction contained 10 bases not matched to a gene. The CDR3 nucleotides read TGTGCCAGCTCACCTTCGTCCGGGACAGGGAGGACAGATACGCAGTATTTT. Protein: CASSPSSGTGRTDTQYF.

V gene TRBV7-2 combines with J gene TRBJ2-3; D remains ambiguous. Germline CDR1 SGHTA, CDR2 FQGNSA. The CDR3 contains 11 residues. V was pared by 5 bases and J by 4 bases, with 4 bases between. Here the CDR3 DNA reads TGTGCCAGCAGCGCGGCAGATACGCAGTATTTT. Its translation is CASSAADTQYF.

The chain uses TRBV11-1 and TRBJ1-2; D remains ambiguous. V was trimmed by 5 bases and J by 4 bases, leaving 8 bases between them. The CDR3 length is 12 residues. Germline V gives CDR1 SGHAT, CDR2 FQDESV (reference sequence). DNA of the CDR3: TGTGCCAGCAGCGCGGGATCCTATGGCTACACCTTC. Translation gives CASSAGSYGYTF.

V gene TRBV5-5 combines with J gene TRBJ1-1; D unclear. Germline-derived CDR1 and CDR2 are SGHKS and YYEKEE (reference sequence). V shed 4 bases and J shed 0 bases, with 13 bases lying between them. This CDR3 comprises 15 residues. This CDR3 reads CASSRSYQMNTEAFF. The CDR3 DNA is TGTGCCAGCAGCCGATCCTATCAAATGAACACTGAAGCTTTCTTT.

The genes are TRBV5-1 and TRBJ2-1, with TRBD1 identical over 7 bases. Germline V lookup: CDR1 SGHRS, CDR2 YFSETQ. This CDR3 contains 15 residues. V lost 0 bases and J lost 4; bases outside the gene matches: 4. CDR3 coding DNA: TGCGCCAGCAGCTTGGCAGGGACAGCTTACAATGAGCAGTTCTTC. Translation gives CASSLAGTAYNEQFF.